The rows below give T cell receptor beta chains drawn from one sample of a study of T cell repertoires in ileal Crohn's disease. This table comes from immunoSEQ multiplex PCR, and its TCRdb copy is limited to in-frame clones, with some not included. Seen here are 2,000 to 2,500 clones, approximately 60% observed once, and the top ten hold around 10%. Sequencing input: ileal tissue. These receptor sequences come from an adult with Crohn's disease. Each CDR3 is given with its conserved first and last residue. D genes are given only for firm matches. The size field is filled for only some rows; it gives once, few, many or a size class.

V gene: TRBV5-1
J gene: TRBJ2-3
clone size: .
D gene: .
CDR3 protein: CASSSYTAGTQYF
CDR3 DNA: TGCGCCAGCAGCTCCTACACAGCTGGTACGCAGTATTTT

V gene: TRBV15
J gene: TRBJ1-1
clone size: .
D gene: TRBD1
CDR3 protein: CATSGQGNTEAFF
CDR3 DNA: TGTGCCACCAGTGGACAGGGGAACACTGAAGCTTTCTTT

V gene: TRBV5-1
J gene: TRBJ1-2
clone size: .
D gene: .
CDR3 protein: CASTSGELGYTF
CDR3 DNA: TGCGCCAGCACTTCAGGGGAGTTGGGCTACACCTTC

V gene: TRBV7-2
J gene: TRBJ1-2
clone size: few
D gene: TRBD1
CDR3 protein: CASSPRTGTHYGYTF
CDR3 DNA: TGTGCCAGCAGCCCCCGGACAGGGACTCACTATGGCTACACCTTC

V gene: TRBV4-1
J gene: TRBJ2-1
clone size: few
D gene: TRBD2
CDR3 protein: CASSLHPGTSGGGEQFF
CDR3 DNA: TGCGCCAGCAGCCTCCACCCCGGGACTAGCGGGGGAGGTGAGCAGTTCTTC

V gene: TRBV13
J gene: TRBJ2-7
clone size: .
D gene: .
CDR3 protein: CASSLFTQGIYEQYF
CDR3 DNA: TGTGCCAGCAGCTTATTCACCCAGGGTATCTACGAGCAGTACTTC

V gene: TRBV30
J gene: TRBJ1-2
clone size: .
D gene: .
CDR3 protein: CAHQTAADGYTF
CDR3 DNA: TGTGCCCACCAGACGGCGGCTGATGGCTACACCTTC

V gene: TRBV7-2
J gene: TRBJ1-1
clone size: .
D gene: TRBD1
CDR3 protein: CASSLRAGGNTEAFF
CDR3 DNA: TGTGCCAGCAGCTTACGGGCAGGGGGGAACACTGAAGCTTTCTTT

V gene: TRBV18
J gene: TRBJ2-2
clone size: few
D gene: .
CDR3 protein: CASSPMVSGTGELFF
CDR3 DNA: TGTGCCAGCTCACCCATGGTTAGTGGCACCGGGGAGCTGTTTTTT

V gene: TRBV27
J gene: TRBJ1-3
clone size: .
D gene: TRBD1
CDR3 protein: CASRRTGMNTIYF
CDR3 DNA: TGTGCCAGCAGACGGACAGGGATGAACACCATATATTTT

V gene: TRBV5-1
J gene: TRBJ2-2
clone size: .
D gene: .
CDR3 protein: CASSLFAGSGELFF
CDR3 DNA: TGCGCCAGCAGCTTGTTTGCAGGGTCCGGGGAGCTGTTTTTT

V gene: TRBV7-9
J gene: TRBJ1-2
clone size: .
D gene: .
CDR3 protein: CASSRTDPYGYTF
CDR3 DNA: TGTGCCAGCAGCCGGACAGACCCCTATGGCTACACCTTC

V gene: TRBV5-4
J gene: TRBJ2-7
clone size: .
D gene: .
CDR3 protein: CASSRDSAGYEQYF
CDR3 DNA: TGTGCCAGCAGCCGGGACTCGGCGGGGTACGAGCAGTACTTC

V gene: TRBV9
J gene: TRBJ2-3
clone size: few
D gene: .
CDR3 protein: CASSVNNLLVADTQYF
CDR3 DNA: TGTGCCAGCAGCGTAAATAACCTCTTAGTCGCAGATACGCAGTATTTT

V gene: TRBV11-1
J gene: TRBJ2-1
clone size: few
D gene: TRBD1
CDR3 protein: CASSHQGAYNEQFF
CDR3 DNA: TGTGCCAGCAGCCACCAGGGGGCCTACAATGAGCAGTTCTTC

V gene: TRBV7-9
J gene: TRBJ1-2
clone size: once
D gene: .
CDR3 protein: CASSLIQGYGYTF
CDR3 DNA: TGTGCCAGCAGCTTAATACAGGGCTATGGCTACACCTTC

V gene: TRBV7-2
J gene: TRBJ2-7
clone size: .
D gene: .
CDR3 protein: CASTPGESSYEQYF
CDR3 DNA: TGTGCCAGCACCCCGGGAGAAAGCTCCTACGAGCAGTACTTC

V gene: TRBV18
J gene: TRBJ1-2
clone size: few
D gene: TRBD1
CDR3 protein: CASSPTGGVFSGYTF
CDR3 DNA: TGTGCCAGCTCACCAACAGGGGGCGTTTTTTCCGGCTACACCTTC

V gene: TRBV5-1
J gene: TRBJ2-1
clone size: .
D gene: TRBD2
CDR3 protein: CASRPTSGRTNEQFF
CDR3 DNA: TGCGCCAGCAGACCTACTAGCGGGAGGACGAATGAGCAGTTCTTC

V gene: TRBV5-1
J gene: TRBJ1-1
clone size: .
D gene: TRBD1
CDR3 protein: CASREGQGRYTEAFF
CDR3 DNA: TGCGCCAGCAGGGAGGGACAGGGGCGGTACACTGAAGCTTTCTTT

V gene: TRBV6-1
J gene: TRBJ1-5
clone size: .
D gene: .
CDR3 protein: CASSEVSGEGGQPQHF
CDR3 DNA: TGTGCCAGCAGTGAAGTATCAGGAGAGGGAGGTCAGCCCCAGCATTTT

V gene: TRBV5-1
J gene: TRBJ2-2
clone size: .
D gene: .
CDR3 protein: CASSLSPGEGELFF
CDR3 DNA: TGCGCCAGCAGCTTGTCGCCCGGGGAAGGGGAGCTGTTTTTT

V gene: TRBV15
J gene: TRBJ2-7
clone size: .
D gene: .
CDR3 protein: CATAQEGVSYEQYF
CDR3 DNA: TGTGCCACCGCACAGGAAGGGGTTAGCTACGAGCAGTACTTC

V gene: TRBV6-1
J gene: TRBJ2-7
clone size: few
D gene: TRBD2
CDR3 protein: CASSESPGLAGKSYEQYF
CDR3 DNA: TGTGCCAGCAGTGAATCTCCGGGACTAGCGGGAAAATCCTACGAGCAGTACTTC